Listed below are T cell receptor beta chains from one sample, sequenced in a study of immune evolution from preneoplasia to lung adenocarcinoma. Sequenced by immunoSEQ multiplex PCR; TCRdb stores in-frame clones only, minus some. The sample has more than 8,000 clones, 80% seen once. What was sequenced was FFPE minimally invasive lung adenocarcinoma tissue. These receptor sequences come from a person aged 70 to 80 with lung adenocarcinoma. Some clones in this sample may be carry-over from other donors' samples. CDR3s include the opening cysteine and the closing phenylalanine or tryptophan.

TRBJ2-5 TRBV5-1 CASSLRETQYF
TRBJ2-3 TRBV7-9 CASTYTGAVDTQYF
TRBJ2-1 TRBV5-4 CASSLVLGPGGEGSYNEQFF
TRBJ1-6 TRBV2 CASSLSGSSYNSPLHF
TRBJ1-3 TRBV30 CAWKVGDGNTIYF
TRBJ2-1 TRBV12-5 CASGLSGSSHNEQFF
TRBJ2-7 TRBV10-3 CAIRETGESYEQYF
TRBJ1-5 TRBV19 CASSADRASYQPQHF
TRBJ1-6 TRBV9 CASSVDNNSPLHF
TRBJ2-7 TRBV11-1 CASSYAGQSIEQYF
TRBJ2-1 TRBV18 CASSVGQGHNEQFF
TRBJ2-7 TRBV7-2 CASSLGDGSRHEQYF
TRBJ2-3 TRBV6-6 CASSSRQDTQYF
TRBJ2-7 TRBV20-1 CSGLALYEQYF
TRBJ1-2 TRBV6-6 CASSLTGDYGYTF
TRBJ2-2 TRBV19 CASSIFSGVGTGELFF
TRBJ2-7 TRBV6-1 CASSELLGGPSYEQYF
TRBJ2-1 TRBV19 CASSPAATYNEQFF
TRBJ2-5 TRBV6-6 CAGSRAEAGETQYF
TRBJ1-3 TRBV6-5 CASSYSRGNTIYF
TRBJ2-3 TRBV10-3 CAISPGQEPHTQYF
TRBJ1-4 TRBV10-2 CASREQGVGEKLFF
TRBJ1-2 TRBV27 CASAIGQGGGYTF
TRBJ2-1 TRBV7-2 CASSLTSGFNEQFF
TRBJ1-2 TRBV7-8 CASSLDAAERLDGYTF
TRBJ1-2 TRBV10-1 CASSGRVYGYTF
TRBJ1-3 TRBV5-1 CASSLGYQGNTIYF
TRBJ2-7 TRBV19 CASSIGGQGYEQYF
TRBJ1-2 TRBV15 CATSRLLGGGTAGSHGYTF
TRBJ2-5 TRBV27 CASSHTGTEETQYF
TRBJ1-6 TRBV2 CASSEGMSNSPLHF
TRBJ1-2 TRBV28 CASSSADGSYGYTF
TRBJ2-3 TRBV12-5 CASGLPTESTDTQYF
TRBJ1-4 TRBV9 CASSVASNEKLFF
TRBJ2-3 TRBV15 CATSGDSARTDTQYF